This T cell receptor beta chain originates from a study of regulatory T cells in long-lasting Graves disease. Time point denoted: persistent/refractory GD, antithyroid drugs over 5 years with positive TRAb. Researchers made the TCR library from RNA that was extracted from PBMCs. EDTA tubes received approximately 9 milliliters of drawn peripheral blood. TCR beta libraries were built with iRepertoire HTBI primers and Arm-PCR of CDR3 regions. TCRdb independently ran MiXCR on the multiplex PCR reads; one entry per CDR3 protein. The sample records 300,000 to 350,000 distinct CDR3 sequences, around a fifth being singletons. Trimming removed 7 bases at V and 4 bases at J, with 14 bases between. The V gene's germline CDR1 is SGHRS and CDR2 YFSETQ. The CDR3 covers 13 residues. Only a few counts were recorded for this clonotype.

The gene calls are TRBV5-1 and TRBJ1-1; maybe TRBD1 (6 bases). This receptor was obtained from a female donor with Graves disease. Sequenced here: peripheral blood mononuclear cells (PBMCs), sampled when the disease was refractory, from a patient treated with antithyroid drugs. CDR3 protein: CASFKTGSTEAFF. As DNA, the CDR3 is TGCGCCAGCTTTAAGACAGGAAGCACTGAAGCTTTCTTT.